This entry lists 29 T cell receptor beta chains sequenced from one sample in a study of shared clonotypes between healthy human individuals. Here immunoSEQ multiplex PCR was the method, and the copy in TCRdb shows in-frame clones only, minus some. The sample lists approximately 400,000 clones; 90% to 97% were seen once. Sequencing input: memory CD8+ T cells sorted from blood. The subset here: CD45RO+ cells pooled with CCR7-negative TemRA cells. These receptors were taken from a young man in good health.

The chain uses TRBV6-6 and TRBJ2-1; weak D call: TRBD1 (6 bases). Between the trimmed V and J ends, which lost 10 bases and 7 bases, there was a span of 20 bases. Germline loops: CDR1 MNHNY, CDR2 SVGAGI (reference sequence). This CDR3 contains 14 residues. CDR3 coding DNA: TGTGCCATTTCTAAGGGGGAGAATAGAAATGAGCAGTTCTTC. Translation: CAISKGENRNEQFF.

The chain is built from TRBV10-3 and TRBJ2-7; D might be TRBD2 (5 bases). This CDR3 region has 13 residues. CDR1 ENHRY and CDR2 SYGVKD come from the germline V gene. V lost 4 bases to trimming and J lost 7 bases, with 14 bases between them. CDR3 amino acids: CAISVDPEGEQYF. CDR3 nucleotide sequence: TGTGCCATCAGTGTAGACCCCGAGGGTGAGCAGTACTTC.

The rearrangement uses TRBV10-3 and TRBJ1-5, with 7 bases identical to TRBD1. The CDR3 loop spans 14 amino acids. Germline V lookup: CDR1 ENHRY, CDR2 SYGVKD. J was trimmed by 4 bases and V by 3 bases; bases with no gene match: 3. The CDR3 bases are TGTGCCATCAGTGAAAGGGACAGAAATCAGCCCCAGCATTTT. Amino acid sequence: CAISERDRNQPQHF.

This chain joins TRBV28 and TRBJ1-2, with a weak D call TRBD1 (6 bases). The length of the CDR3 is 13 residues. V gave up 5 bases and J gave up 4 bases, with 11 bases separating them. The germline gives CDR1 MDHEN, CDR2 SYDVKM. The CDR3 DNA is TGTGCCAGCAGTGAGGACAGTACCTATGGCTACACCTTC. It yields the protein CASSEDSTYGYTF.

The CDR3 protein is CSVDLGELFF. The CDR3 region has the DNA TGCAGCGTTGACCTCGGGGAGCTGTTTTTT. V gene TRBV29-1 combines with J gene TRBJ2-2, with D unresolved. V gave up 3 bases and J gave up 7 bases, with 3 bases separating them. The CDR3 is 10 amino acids. Germline CDR1 reads SQVTM; CDR2 reads ANQGSEA.

The rearrangement joins TRBV28 to TRBJ1-2; D unclear. Trimming cost V 6 bases and J 6 bases, with 8 bases left between them. The CDR3 is 11 amino acids. Germline V gene lookup returns CDR1 MDHEN and CDR2 SYDVKM. The DNA of the CDR3 is TGTGCCAGCAGCCGGTGGGATGGCTACACCTTC. This gives the protein CASSRWDGYTF.

This sequence joins TRBV30 and TRBJ2-7, with D possibly called TRBD1 or TRBD2 (5 bases each). Per germline, CDR1 GTSNPN and CDR2 SVGIG (reference sequence). V was shortened by 0 bases and J by 4 bases, with 16 bases between the two germline ends. CDR3 size: 15 residues. CDR3 sequence (DNA): TGTGCCTGGAGTGTACGTTCAGTGAGGGGATACGAGCAGTACTTC. Translation gives CAWSVRSVRGYEQYF. Full variable domain (rest looked up from reference TRBV30 and TRBJ2-7): SQTIHQWPATLVQPVGSPLSLECTVEGTSNPNLYWYRQAAGRGLQLLFYSVGIGQISSEVPQNLSASRPQDRQFILSSKKLLLSDSGFYLCAWSVRSVRGYEQYFGPGTRLTVT.

This chain joins TRBV28 and TRBJ2-7; D unclear. Germline lookup yields CDR1 MDHEN and CDR2 SYDVKM. V was clipped by 8 bases and J by 0 bases, with 5 bases between them. This CDR3 has 11 amino acids. The CDR3 is CASVSSYEQYF. The CDR3 nucleotides are TGTGCCAGCGTCAGCTCCTACGAGCAGTACTTC.

The CDR3 DNA reads TGTGCCATCAGTGGACAGGCTTCCTACAATGAGCAGTTCTTC. Protein sequence: CAISGQASYNEQFF. The chain is built from TRBV10-3 and TRBJ2-1; weak D call: TRBD1 (6 bases). The CDR3 totals 14 residues. Trimming took 4 bases from V and 1 from J, leaving 8 bases between them. Germline lookup yields CDR1 ENHRY and CDR2 SYGVKD.

The chain has TRBV30 and TRBJ1-6; D is uncertain. Trimming removed 0 bases from V and 7 bases from J, with 7 bases in between. This CDR3 has 13 amino acids. The V gene's germline CDR1 is GTSNPN and CDR2 SVGIG (reference sequence). The CDR3 nucleotides are TGTGCCTGGAGTGTAGGATTAAATTCACCCCTCCACTTT. Encoded protein: CAWSVGLNSPLHF.

The chain couples TRBV30 to TRBJ1-2, with a tentative D call TRBD1 (6 bases). Trimming pared 7 bases from V and 4 bases from J, leaving 16 bases between. The CDR3 loop spans 13 amino acids. Germline V gives CDR1 GTSNPN, CDR2 SVGIG (reference sequence). The CDR3 protein is CASTVQGAYGYTF. The DNA of the CDR3 is TGTGCCTCGACTGTACAGGGCGCCTATGGCTACACCTTC.

The rearrangement joins TRBV28 to TRBJ1-3; D not resolved. This CDR3 spans 14 amino acids. The ends were cut back, 6 bases at V and 0 bases at J, with 9 bases in the middle. Germline lookup yields CDR1 MDHEN and CDR2 SYDVKM. CDR3 DNA: TGTGCCAGCAGGTCCGATAGCTCTGGAAACACCATATATTTT. Its protein is CASRSDSSGNTIYF.

V gene TRBV6-1 combines with J gene TRBJ2-1, with 9 bases matching TRBD2. Germline V gene data show CDR1 as MNHNS and CDR2 as SASEGT. The ends lost 3 bases at V and 4 bases at J; junction bases unmatched: 7. This CDR3 region has 16 residues. CDR3 in amino acids: CASSDLRLAGYNEQFF. CDR3 nucleotide sequence: TGTGCCAGCAGTGACCTGAGGCTAGCGGGATACAATGAGCAGTTCTTC.

The chain carries TRBV27 and TRBJ2-1; the match to TRBD2 covers 12 bases. This CDR3 is built from 20 residues. V gave up 0 bases and J gave up 5 bases; unmatched junction bases: 14. The germline gives CDR1 MNHEY, CDR2 SMNVEV (reference sequence). The CDR3: CASSLSPVQRGLAGNNEQFF. The CDR3 nucleotides read TGTGCCAGCAGTTTATCGCCGGTACAGAGAGGACTAGCGGGAAACAATGAGCAGTTCTTC.

In this sample, this clone turned up once. The chain has TRBV2 and TRBJ2-3; 9 bases agree with TRBD1. The junction had 10 bases not matched to a gene; V was cut back by 11 bases and J by 1 base. CDR1 and CDR2 from the germline V gene are SNHLY and FYNNEI. The CDR3 consists of 15 residues. CDR3 residues: CAGLPTGGGTDTQYF. The CDR3 nucleotides read TGTGCCGGTCTCCCGACAGGGGGGGGCACAGATACGCAGTATTTT.

The gene calls are TRBV7-8 and TRBJ2-7; D is possibly TRBD2 (5 bases). The V gene's germline CDR1 is SGHVS and CDR2 FQNEAQ. CDR3 length: 15 residues. V lost 1 base to trimming and J lost 3 bases, with 13 bases between them. CDR3 protein: CASSLGVLGVYEQYF. CDR3 bases: TGTGCCAGCAGCTTAGGGGTACTAGGTGTCTACGAGCAGTACTTC. Based on the CDR3 plus reference TRBV7-8 and TRBJ2-7, the full variable domain is GAGVSQSPRYKVAKRGQDVALRCDPISGHVSLFWYQQALGQGPEFLTYFQNEAQLDKSGLPSDRFFAERPEGSVSTLKIQRTQQEDSAVYLCASSLGVLGVYEQYFGPGTRLTVT.

There are a few counts of this clone. V is TRBV28 and J is TRBJ1-2, with a weak D call TRBD1 (6 bases). The CDR3 length is 12 residues. V lost 5 bases to trimming and J lost 2 bases, with 6 bases between them. Germline V gene data show CDR1 as MDHEN and CDR2 as SYDVKM. CDR3 protein: CASSTGNYGYTF. CDR3 in DNA: TGTGCCAGCAGTACAGGGAACTATGGCTACACCTTC.

The rearrangement joins TRBV5-1 to TRBJ2-5; possibly TRBD2 for D (6 bases). V gave up 1 base and J gave up 4 bases, with 11 bases separating them. CDR1 is SGHRS, CDR2 YFSETQ, per germline. This CDR3 has 14 residues. The CDR3 loop is CASSLPRGGETQYF. Here the CDR3 DNA reads TGCGCCAGCAGCTTGCCGAGGGGAGGAGAGACCCAGTACTTC.

The gene calls are TRBV28 and TRBJ1-2; D is perhaps TRBD1 (6 bases). This CDR3 is built from 15 residues. V was pared by 4 bases and J by 5 bases, with 17 bases between. Per the germline V gene, CDR1 is MDHEN and CDR2 is SYDVKM. The CDR3 is CASSSPGTPPYGYTF. CDR3 bases: TGTGCCAGCAGTTCGCCTGGGACACCTCCGTATGGCTACACCTTC.

This chain joins TRBV7-8 and TRBJ2-3; 7 nucleotides agree with TRBD1. Germline-derived CDR1 and CDR2 are SGHVS and FQNEAQ. J lost 5 bases, V lost 5 bases, and 7 bases had no gene match. The CDR3 spans 14 residues. CDR3: CASSHRTGEDTQYF. CDR3 nucleotide sequence: TGTGCCAGCAGCCACCGGACAGGCGAAGATACGCAGTATTTT.

The chain employs TRBV6-4 and TRBJ2-7; 12 positions match TRBD2. V trimming: 5 bases; J trimming: 4 bases; junction bases outside the gene matches: 9. The CDR3 runs to 16 residues. Germline V gene lookup returns CDR1 MRHNA and CDR2 SNTAGT. The CDR3 DNA is TGTGCCAGCAGTCCCCCCACTAGCGGGAGGAGGTACGAGCAGTACTTC. This translates into CASSPPTSGRRYEQYF.

V is TRBV27 and J is TRBJ1-1; possibly TRBD1 for D (5 bases). Germline lookup yields CDR1 MNHEY and CDR2 SMNVEV (reference sequence). Trimming cost V 2 bases and J 7 bases, with 11 bases left between them. The CDR3 spans 13 residues. The chain's CDR3 is CASSLGGTYEAFF. The CDR3 coding sequence is TGTGCCAGCAGTTTAGGGGGAACGTATGAAGCTTTCTTT.

This clone was seen more than once but under ten times. The chain combines TRBV5-5 with TRBJ2-5; D gene ambiguous. Trimming took 4 bases from V and 5 from J, leaving 24 bases between them. The V gene's germline CDR1 is SGHKS and CDR2 YYEKEE (reference sequence). The CDR3 is 17 residues long. The CDR3 reads CASSPTNRLSGKETQYF. The CDR3 DNA reads as TGTGCCAGCAGCCCGACCAACCGACTGTCTGGAAAGGAGACCCAGTACTTC.

This clone has a single count. The chain carries TRBV23-1 and TRBJ2-7; 9 nucleotides line up with TRBD1. TRBV23-1 counts as an open reading frame of uncertain function. After removal of 6 bases from V and 2 bases from J, the junction contained 23 bases not matched to a gene. This CDR3 has 20 amino acids. CDR3 DNA sequence: TGCGCCAGCAGCGAAAGAAACCCGGGACAGGGATTCAGGGAAACCTACGAGCAGTACTTC. Amino acids: CASSERNPGQGFRETYEQYF.

The rearrangement uses TRBV9 and TRBJ1-2, with D unresolved. From germline, CDR1 is SGDLS and CDR2 YYNGEE. Trimming left V 0 bases short and J 5 bases short, with 14 bases between. This CDR3 spans 15 amino acids. The CDR3 DNA reads TGTGCCAGCAGCGTAGAGGCTGGAGTTGAATATGGCTACACCTTC. Its protein product is CASSVEAGVEYGYTF.

This chain links TRBV27 with TRBJ1-1; a possible D gene is TRBD1 (5 bases). Germline V gene data show CDR1 as MNHEY and CDR2 as SMNVEV (reference sequence). The CDR3 has 14 residues. The V end lost 5 bases, the J end lost 4 bases, and 14 bases lay between the germline ends. The CDR3: CASSGTWTSTEAFF. The CDR3, as DNA: TGTGCCAGCAGTGGAACGTGGACATCCACTGAAGCTTTCTTT.

The V call is TRBV6-1, the J call TRBJ1-2, with a possible D match to TRBD1 (6 bases). This CDR3 spans 15 amino acids. With 1 base removed from V and 5 bases from J, the gap between germline ends came to 14 bases. CDR1 and CDR2 from the germline V gene are MNHNS and SASEGT. This chain's CDR3 is CASSEENRATYGYTF. The CDR3 nucleotides read TGTGCCAGCAGTGAAGAAAACAGGGCCACTTATGGCTACACCTTC.

This chain links TRBV7-9 with TRBJ2-3; either TRBD1 or TRBD2 may supply D (5 bases each). There are 14 residues in the CDR3. Germline CDR1 reads SEHNR; CDR2 reads FQNEAQ (reference sequence). Trimming shortened V by 5 bases and J by 0 bases, and 9 bases separated the two germline ends. The CDR3 reads CASSPGASTDTQYF. The CDR3 DNA reads TGTGCCAGCAGCCCCGGGGCTAGCACAGATACGCAGTATTTT.

This rearrangement joins TRBV5-6 to TRBJ2-7, with 12 nucleotides matching TRBD2. The CDR3 is 17 residues long. Germline CDR1 is SGHDT and CDR2 is YYEEEE. V dropped 2 bases and J dropped 5; count of bases not matched to a gene: 11. The CDR3 DNA reads TGTGCCAGCAGCTTTCTTTCCCCTAGCGGGAGGGCCGACGAGCAGTACTTC. Translation gives CASSFLSPSGRADEQYF.